This record covers a single T cell receptor beta chain. Its antigen is currently unknown. The sample contains more than one DNA sequence encoding this CDR3. Amplification used 60 Vbeta primers and 13 Jbeta primers. Here immunoSEQ multiplex PCR was the method, and the copy in TCRdb shows in-frame clones only, minus some. The top ten hold about 1.9% of the sample, which has fewer than 200,000 clones, about 81% seen once. This entry belongs to a study of cytomegalovirus exposure and HLA in healthy donors. Overall study context: Most genotyped donors, around 86% of 300 to 400, had Caucasian-associated genetic ancestry.

Study conclusions and caveats: A later analysis associated some 16,000 TCR beta sequences with HLA alleles at a 0.05 false discovery rate. Prior analysis indicated that the majority of TCR beta V segments exhibited productivity approximately 87% or approximately 30% of the time. In vitro checks showed that three CMV-associated chains really do target CMV antigens.

Sequenced sample: PBMCs. This TCR was sampled from a woman aged 18-29 years in good health and CMV-seronegative.

The CDR3 sequence: CAISDSSYEQYF. As DNA, the CDR3 is TGTGCCATCAGTGACAGCTCCTACGAGCAGTACTTC. This chain joins TRBV10-3 and TRBJ2-7; D uncertain. The CDR3 contains 12 residues. Germline values: CDR1 ENHRY, CDR2 SYGVKD. V was pared by 3 bases and J by 0 bases, with 3 bases between.